The 15 T cell receptor beta chains below were found in one sample sequenced in a study of naive and memory T cell subsets. An oligonucleotide containing a UMI was ligated to the 3' end of TCR cDNA. Ligated cDNA underwent four rounds of PCR with nested alpha and beta constant region primers and SP2. Each CDR3 protein is one row after TCRdb ran MiXCR on the UMI-ligation and nested PCR reads. The sample includes about 25,000 distinct CDR3 sequences, around 5.3% seen only once; the top ten take 7% to 9%. The sequenced sample was blood. The receptors come from an adult in good health.

The rearrangement links TRBV7-8 to TRBJ2-5; TRBD2 matches 10 bases. The CDR3 consists of 16 residues. After removal of 5 bases from V and 1 base from J, the junction contained 7 bases not matched to a gene. Germline V gene data show CDR1 as SGHVS and CDR2 as FQNEAQ. CDR3 protein: CASSRWASGGQETQYF. In DNA, the CDR3 is TGTGCCAGCAGCCGGTGGGCTAGCGGGGGCCAAGAGACCCAGTACTTC.

In its sample, this clonotype was seen many times. The CDR3 DNA reads TGTGCCAGCATAGGATGGGCTAGCGGGAATGAGCAGTTCTTC. This gives the protein CASIGWASGNEQFF. The V call is TRBV6-2 or TRBV6-3, the J call TRBJ2-1, with 8 bases that match TRBD2. Germline V lookup: CDR1 MNHEY, CDR2 SVGEGT. The CDR3 has 14 residues. Trimming cost V 7 bases and J 7 bases; bases outside gene matches: 9.

This clonotype came up many times. The chain combines TRBV28 with TRBJ1-4; D may be TRBD1 (6 bases). Germline V gene lookup returns CDR1 MDHEN and CDR2 SYDVKM. Trimming cost V 2 bases and J 7 bases, with 11 bases left between them. The CDR3 loop spans 14 amino acids. The CDR3, as DNA: TGTGCCAGCAGTTTAGAGGGGGTGGGTGAAAAACTGTTTTTT. Its protein is CASSLEGVGEKLFF.

There are many counts of this clonotype. The chain couples TRBV18 to TRBJ1-2; D not certain. This CDR3 region has 14 residues. V was cut by 5 bases and J by 5 bases, with 15 bases left in between. Germline CDR1 KGHSH, CDR2 LQKENI. CDR3 region: CASSTRRSYYGYTF. As DNA, the CDR3 is TGTGCCAGCTCAACGAGACGGTCGTATTATGGCTACACCTTC.

This clonotype came up many times. The chain joins TRBV18 to TRBJ2-5, with D possibly matching TRBD1 (5 bases). Deletions cut 0 bases from V and 4 bases from J, with 12 bases between. CDR3 length: 15 residues. Looked up from germline, CDR1 is KGHSH and CDR2 is LQKENI. CDR3 loop: CASSPPAQGRETQYF. The CDR3 DNA sequence: TGTGCCAGCTCACCACCGGCCCAGGGCAGAGAGACCCAGTACTTC. Filled out from reference TRBV18 and TRBJ2-5, the complete variable domain reads NAGVMQNPRHLVRRRGQEARLRCSPMKGHSHVYWYRQLPEEGLKFMVYLQKENIIDESGMPKERFSAEFPKEGPSILRIQQVVRGDSAAYFCASSPPAQGRETQYFGPGTRLLVL.

This clonotype was recorded at least ten times. The CDR3 DNA reads TGTGCCAGCAGCACGACACTAGAAAACCATCTCTACAATGAGCAGTTCTTC. It is translated as CASSTTLENHLYNEQFF. The gene calls are TRBV7-2 and TRBJ2-1; D perhaps matches TRBD2 (5 bases). Germline V CDR1 and CDR2: SGHTA, FQGNSA. Trimming pared 5 bases from V and 3 bases from J, leaving 20 bases between. This CDR3 region has 17 residues.

This clonotype has at least ten counts. The V call is TRBV5-1, the J call TRBJ2-7; D is ambiguous. Germline V lookup: CDR1 SGHRS, CDR2 YFSETQ. The CDR3 contains 11 residues. V was cut by 3 bases and J by 5 bases, with 6 bases left in between. CDR3: CASSSVDEQYF. CDR3 bases: TGCGCCAGCAGCTCCGTTGACGAGCAGTACTTC.

Relative to its sample, this clonotype is medium-sized. The CDR3 DNA is TGCAGTGCTACTCGGACAGTAGCTAGCTCCTACAATGAGCAGTTCTTC. Amino acids: CSATRTVASSYNEQFF. The V call is TRBV20-1, the J call TRBJ2-1; maybe TRBD1 (6 bases). The CDR3 covers 16 residues. Per germline, CDR1 DFQATT and CDR2 SNEGSKA (reference sequence). The V gene lost 4 bases and the J gene lost 0 bases, with 16 bases spanning the gap.

In this sample, this clonotype turned up many times. V is TRBV6-2 or TRBV6-3 and J is TRBJ2-1; 9 bases line up with TRBD2. The CDR3 contains 15 residues. J was trimmed by 0 bases and V by 8 bases; bases with no gene match: 5. Germline lookup yields CDR1 MNHEY and CDR2 SVGEGT. CDR3 protein: CASSVAGDSYNEQFF. CDR3 in DNA: TGTGCCAGCTCCGTAGCGGGAGACTCCTACAATGAGCAGTTCTTC.

This clonotype turned up a few times. The V and J genes are TRBV19 and TRBJ2-5; D is unclear. This CDR3 region has 11 residues. Germline lookup yields CDR1 LNHDA and CDR2 SQIVND (reference sequence). The V gene lost 5 bases and the J gene lost 9 bases, with 10 bases spanning the gap. CDR3 sequence (DNA): TGTGCCAGTAGTTTAGGACGGGCCCAGTACTTC. The encoded protein is CASSLGRAQYF.

This clonotype was detected ten times or more. The rearrangement joins TRBV29-1 to TRBJ2-3; tentative D call: TRBD2 (5 bases). The V and J ends lost 2 bases and 4 bases respectively, with 7 bases between them. The length of the CDR3 is 12 residues. Germline V gene data show CDR1 as SQVTM and CDR2 as ANQGSEA. CDR3 sequence reads: CSVELASDTQYF. The CDR3 DNA is TGCAGCGTTGAACTAGCCTCAGATACGCAGTATTTT.

By sample fraction, this clonotype is medium-sized (0.01 to 0.1%). The chain has TRBV5-4 and TRBJ1-1; 8 bases are shared with TRBD1. Germline loops: CDR1 SGHNT, CDR2 YYREEE (reference sequence). CDR3 length: 13 amino acids. J was trimmed by 8 bases and V by 5 bases; bases with no gene match: 8. This CDR3 is CASRRDRLLEAFF. CDR3 DNA sequence: TGTGCCAGCAGACGGGACAGGTTGTTGGAAGCTTTCTTT.

This clonotype was counted a few times. The rearrangement links TRBV20-1 to TRBJ2-7; D is uncertain. Germline assignment: CDR1 DFQATT and CDR2 SNEGSKA (reference sequence). The CDR3 length is 10 residues. Trimming shortened V by 4 bases and J by 7 bases, and 8 bases separated the two germline ends. This CDR3 reads CSANWYEQYF. CDR3 nucleotide sequence: TGCAGTGCTAATTGGTATGAGCAGTACTTC.

This clonotype was detected ten times or more. The CDR3 nucleotides are TGCAGCGCACGACGACAGGGGGCGGGAAACACCATATATTTT. It translates to CSARRQGAGNTIYF. The V call is TRBV29-1, the J call TRBJ1-3; 10 nucleotides agree with TRBD1. The CDR3 is 14 residues long. Germline V lookup: CDR1 SQVTM, CDR2 ANQGSEA. V dropped 7 bases and J dropped 4; count of bases not matched to a gene: 7.

This clonotype was counted at least ten times. The V and J genes are TRBV20-1 and TRBJ2-1, with D perhaps TRBD2 (6 bases). Germline values: CDR1 DFQATT, CDR2 SNEGSKA (reference sequence). CDR3 length: 14 amino acids. Trimming stripped 5 bases from V and 8 bases from J, with 19 bases between. For the CDR3, the DNA is TGCAGTGCTCGGGACTCGAGGGGAACCGATGAGCAGTTCTTC. This gives the protein CSARDSRGTDEQFF.